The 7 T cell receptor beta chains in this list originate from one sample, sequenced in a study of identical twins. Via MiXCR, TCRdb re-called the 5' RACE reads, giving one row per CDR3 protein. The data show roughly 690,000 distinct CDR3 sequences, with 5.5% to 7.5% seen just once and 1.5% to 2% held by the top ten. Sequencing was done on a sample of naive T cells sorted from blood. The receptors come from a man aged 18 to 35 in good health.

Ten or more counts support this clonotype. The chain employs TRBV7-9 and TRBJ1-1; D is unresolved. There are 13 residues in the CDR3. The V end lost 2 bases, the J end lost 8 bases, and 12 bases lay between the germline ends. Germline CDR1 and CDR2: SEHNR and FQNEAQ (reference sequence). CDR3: CASSLFEELEAFF. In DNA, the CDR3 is TGTGCCAGCAGCTTATTTGAGGAACTAGAAGCTTTCTTT.

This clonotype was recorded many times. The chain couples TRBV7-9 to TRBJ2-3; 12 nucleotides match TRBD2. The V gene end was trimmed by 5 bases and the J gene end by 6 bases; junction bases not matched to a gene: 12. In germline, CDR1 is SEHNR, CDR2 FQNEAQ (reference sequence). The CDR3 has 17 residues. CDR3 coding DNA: TGTGCCAGCAGCGGGCGACTAGCGGGAGATCTCATGGATACGCAGTATTTT. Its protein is CASSGRLAGDLMDTQYF.

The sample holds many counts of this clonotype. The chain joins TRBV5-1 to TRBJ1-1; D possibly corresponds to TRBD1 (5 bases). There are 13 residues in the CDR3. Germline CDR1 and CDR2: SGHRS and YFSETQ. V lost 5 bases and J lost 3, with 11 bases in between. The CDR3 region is CASRGVEDTEAFF. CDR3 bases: TGCGCCAGCAGGGGGGTGGAAGACACTGAAGCTTTCTTT. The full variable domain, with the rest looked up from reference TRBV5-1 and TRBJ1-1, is KAGVTQTPRYLIKTRGQQVTLSCSPISGHRSVSWYQQTPGQGLQFLFEYFSETQRNKGNFPGRFSGRQFSNSRSEMNVSTLELGDSALYLCASRGVEDTEAFFGQGTRLTVV.

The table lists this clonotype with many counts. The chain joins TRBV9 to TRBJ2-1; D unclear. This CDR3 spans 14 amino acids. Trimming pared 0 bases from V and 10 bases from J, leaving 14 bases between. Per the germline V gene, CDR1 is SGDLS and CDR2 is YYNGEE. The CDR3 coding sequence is TGTGCCAGCAGCGTAGAGGTGGATATTGGCGAGCAGTTCTTC. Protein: CASSVEVDIGEQFF. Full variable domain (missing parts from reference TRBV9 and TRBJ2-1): DSGVTQTPKHLITATGQRVTLRCSPRSGDLSVYWYQQSLDQGLQFLIQYYNGEERAKGNILERFSAQQFPDLHSELNLSSLELGDSALYFCASSVEVDIGEQFFGPGTRLTVL.

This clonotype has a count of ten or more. The CDR3 region is CATAMGTWADTQYF. Here the CDR3 DNA reads TGTGCCACCGCAATGGGGACATGGGCAGATACGCAGTATTTT. The chain couples TRBV12-3 or TRBV12-4 to TRBJ2-3; D is perhaps TRBD1 (6 bases). Trimming took 10 bases from V and 4 from J, leaving 18 bases between them. The CDR3 is 14 residues long.

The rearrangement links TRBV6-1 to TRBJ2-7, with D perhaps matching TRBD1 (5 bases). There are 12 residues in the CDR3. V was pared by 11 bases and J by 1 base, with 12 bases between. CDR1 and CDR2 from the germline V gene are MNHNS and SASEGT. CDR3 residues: CAHGRGSYEQYF. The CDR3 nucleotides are TGTGCCCACGGTAGGGGTTCCTACGAGCAGTACTTC.

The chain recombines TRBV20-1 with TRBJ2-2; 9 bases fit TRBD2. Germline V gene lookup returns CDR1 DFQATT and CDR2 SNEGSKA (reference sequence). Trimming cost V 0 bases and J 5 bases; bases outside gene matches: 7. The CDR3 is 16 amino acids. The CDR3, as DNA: TGCAGTGCTAGAGATCTGGCGGGAGGGGGTACCGGGGAGCTGTTTTTT. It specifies CSARDLAGGGTGELFF.